The present T cell receptor (beta chain) was sequenced within a study of metastatic and nonmetastatic thyroid tumors. As for the study in general: Across peripheral blood and tumor or nodule tissue samples taken from malignant and benign thyroid patients, the repertoires were compared with one another.

Every patient was untreated before thyroid surgery. Original analysis: Between-group CDR3 differences, defined by clinicopathological status, yielded a distant-metastasis classifier for papillary thyroid cancer. MiXCR reprocessed the PCR reads for TCRdb. These V and J calls derive from TCRdb rather than the authors' analysis. Of roughly 20,000 clones detected, 30% to 40% appear once; the ten largest clones hold 17%. Regarding the study as a whole: It was reportedly found that TCR beta diversity was significantly higher in malignant thyroid tumors than in benign nodules, a difference seen in both blood and tumor samples.

A word on this clone: Its antigen is unknown.

Germline V gene sequence: CDR1 SNHLY, CDR2 FYNNEI. V lost 1 base, J lost 8 bases, and 11 bases lay in between. This CDR3 comprises 13 residues. The sample comprised tumor tissue. The sequence derives from a female donor with papillary thyroid cancer or a benign thyroid nodule (not recorded which). Some clones in this sample may be carry-over from other donors' samples. The chain recombines TRBV2 with TRBJ1-2; D is undetermined. CDR3 coding DNA: TGTGCCAGCAGTGAAGGGCAGGTCGGAGGCTACACCTTC. It encodes CASSEGQVGGYTF. The full variable domain, with the rest looked up from reference TRBV2 and TRBJ1-2, is EPEVTQTPSHQVTQMGQEVILRCVPISNHLYFYWYRQILGQKVEFLVSFYNNEISEKSEIFDDQFSVERPDGSNFTLKIRSTKLEDSAMYFCASSEGQVGGYTFGSGTRLTVV.